This TCR beta chain appears in the sequencing data of a study of T cell responses to AZD1222 COVID-19 vaccine. Study in general: Second-dose recipients at about 4 or about 12 weeks were treated as one pooled group. Study-wide results and caveats: Most donors were white British and more were female, and clonal diversity was possibly underestimated. Seropositive AZD1222 recipients at baseline numbered only five or six.

Sequenced by immunoSEQ multiplex PCR; TCRdb stores in-frame clones only, minus some. This table has 96,000 or so clones, about 89% appearing once. This clone occurred a few times. The antigen remains unidentified. With 3 bases removed from V and 5 bases from J, the gap between germline ends came to 12 bases. This CDR3 spans 14 amino acids. CDR1 and CDR2 from the germline V gene are SGHNT and YYREEE (reference sequence). This sample comprised peripheral blood, obtained on day 0 of AZD1222 vaccination. The chain employs TRBV5-4 and TRBJ1-5; D may be TRBD1 (5 bases). This TCR derives from an adult in good health. CDR3 bases: TGTGCCAGCAGCTCCGAGTTAGGGGATCAGCCCCAGCATTTT. Protein: CASSSELGDQPQHF.